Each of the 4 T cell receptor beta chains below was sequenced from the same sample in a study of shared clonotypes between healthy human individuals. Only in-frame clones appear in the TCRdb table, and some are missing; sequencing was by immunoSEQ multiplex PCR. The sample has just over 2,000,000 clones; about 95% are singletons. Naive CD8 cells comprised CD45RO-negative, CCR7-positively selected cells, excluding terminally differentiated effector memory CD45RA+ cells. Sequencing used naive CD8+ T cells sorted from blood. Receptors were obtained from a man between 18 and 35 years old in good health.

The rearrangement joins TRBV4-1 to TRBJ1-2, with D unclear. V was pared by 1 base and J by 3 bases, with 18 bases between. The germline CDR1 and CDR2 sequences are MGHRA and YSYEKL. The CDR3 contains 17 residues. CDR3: CASSQVYSAIVDYGYTF. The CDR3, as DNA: TGCGCCAGCAGCCAAGTTTACAGTGCTATTGTGGACTATGGCTACACCTTC.

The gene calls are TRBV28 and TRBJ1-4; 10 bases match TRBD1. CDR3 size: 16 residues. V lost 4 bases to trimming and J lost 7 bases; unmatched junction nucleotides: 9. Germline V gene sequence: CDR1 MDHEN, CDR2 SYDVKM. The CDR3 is CASSSQDRGDSEKLFF. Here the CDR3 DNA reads TGTGCCAGCAGTTCTCAGGACAGGGGGGATAGTGAAAAACTGTTTTTT.

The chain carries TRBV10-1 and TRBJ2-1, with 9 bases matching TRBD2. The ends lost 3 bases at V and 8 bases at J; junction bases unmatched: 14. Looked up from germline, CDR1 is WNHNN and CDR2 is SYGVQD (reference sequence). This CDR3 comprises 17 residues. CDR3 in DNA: TGCGCCAGCAGTGACCCCTTTGCGGGGGGGCCTGACCATGAGCAGTTCTTC. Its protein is CASSDPFAGGPDHEQFF.

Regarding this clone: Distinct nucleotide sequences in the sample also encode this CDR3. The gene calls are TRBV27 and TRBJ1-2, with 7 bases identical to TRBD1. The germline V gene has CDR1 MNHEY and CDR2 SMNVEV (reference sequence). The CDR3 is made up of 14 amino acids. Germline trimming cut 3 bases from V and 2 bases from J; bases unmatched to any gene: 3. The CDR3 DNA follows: TGTGCCAGCAGTTTTTCAGGGGGGAACTATGGCTACACCTTC. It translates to CASSFSGGNYGYTF.